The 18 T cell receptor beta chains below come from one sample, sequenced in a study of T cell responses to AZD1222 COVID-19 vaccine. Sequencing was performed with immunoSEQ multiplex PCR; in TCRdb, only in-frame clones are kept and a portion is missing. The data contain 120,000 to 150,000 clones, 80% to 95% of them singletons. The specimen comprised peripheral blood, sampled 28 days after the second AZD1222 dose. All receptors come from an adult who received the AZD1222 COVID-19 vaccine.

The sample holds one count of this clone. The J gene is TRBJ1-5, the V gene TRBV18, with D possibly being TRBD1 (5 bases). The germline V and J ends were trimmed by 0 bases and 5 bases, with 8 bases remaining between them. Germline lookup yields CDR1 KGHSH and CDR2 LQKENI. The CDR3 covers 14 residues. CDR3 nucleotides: TGTGCCAGCTCACCACCGACCAGGGATCAGCCCCAGCATTTT. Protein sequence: CASSPPTRDQPQHF.

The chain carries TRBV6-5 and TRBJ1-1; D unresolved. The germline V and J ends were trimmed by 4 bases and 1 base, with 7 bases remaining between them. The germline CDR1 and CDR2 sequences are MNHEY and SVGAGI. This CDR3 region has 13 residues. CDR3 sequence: CASSSGRNTEAFF. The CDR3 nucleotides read TGTGCCAGCAGTTCGGGTAGGAACACTGAAGCTTTCTTT.

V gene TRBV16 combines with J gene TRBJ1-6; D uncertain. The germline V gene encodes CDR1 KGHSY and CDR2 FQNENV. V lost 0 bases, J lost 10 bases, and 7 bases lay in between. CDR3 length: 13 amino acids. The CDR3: CASSQSIGSPLHF. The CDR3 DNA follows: TGTGCCAGCAGCCAATCGATTGGGTCACCCCTCCACTTT.

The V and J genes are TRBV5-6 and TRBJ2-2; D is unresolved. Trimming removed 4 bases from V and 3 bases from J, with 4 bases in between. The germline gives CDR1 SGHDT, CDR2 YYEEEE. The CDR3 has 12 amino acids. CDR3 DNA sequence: TGTGCCAGCAGCCCATACACCGGGGAGCTGTTTTTT. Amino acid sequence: CASSPYTGELFF.

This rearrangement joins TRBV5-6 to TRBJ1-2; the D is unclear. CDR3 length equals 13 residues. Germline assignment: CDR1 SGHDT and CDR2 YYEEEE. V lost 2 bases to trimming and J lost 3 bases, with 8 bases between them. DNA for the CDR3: TGTGCCAGCAGCTTCACGTGGGACTATGGCTACACCTTC. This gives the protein CASSFTWDYGYTF.

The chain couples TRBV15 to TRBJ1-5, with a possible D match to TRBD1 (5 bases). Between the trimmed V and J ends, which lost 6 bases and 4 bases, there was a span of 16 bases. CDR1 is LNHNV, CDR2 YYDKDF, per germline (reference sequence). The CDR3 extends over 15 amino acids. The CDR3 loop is CATRKGRAGNQPQHF. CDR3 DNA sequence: TGTGCCACCAGAAAGGGGAGGGCAGGGAATCAGCCCCAGCATTTT.

CDR3 residues: CASSLGLEDTDYEQYF. The CDR3, as DNA: TGTGCCAGCAGCTTAGGGCTTGAGGACACCGATTACGAGCAGTACTTC. The chain joins TRBV13 to TRBJ2-7, with a weak D call TRBD1 (5 bases). The V gene's germline CDR1 is PRHDT and CDR2 FYEKMQ (reference sequence). The germline V and J ends were trimmed by 0 bases and 4 bases, with 16 bases remaining between them. The CDR3 extends over 16 amino acids.

Written as DNA, the CDR3 is TGTGCCAGCAGCTTAGTAGCTCCGGGCGCTTCACCCCTCCACTTT. It is translated as CASSLVAPGASPLHF. This chain joins TRBV7-9 and TRBJ1-6; D unclear. Between the trimmed V and J ends, which lost 1 base and 9 bases, there was a span of 13 bases. The CDR3 has 15 amino acids. Germline CDR1 and CDR2: SEHNR and FQNEAQ (reference sequence).

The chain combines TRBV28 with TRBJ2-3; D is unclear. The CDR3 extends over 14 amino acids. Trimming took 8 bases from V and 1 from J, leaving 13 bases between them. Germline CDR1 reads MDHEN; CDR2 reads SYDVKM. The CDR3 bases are TGTGCCAGCGGCGGCGGAGTCGGCACAGATACGCAGTATTTT. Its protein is CASGGGVGTDTQYF.

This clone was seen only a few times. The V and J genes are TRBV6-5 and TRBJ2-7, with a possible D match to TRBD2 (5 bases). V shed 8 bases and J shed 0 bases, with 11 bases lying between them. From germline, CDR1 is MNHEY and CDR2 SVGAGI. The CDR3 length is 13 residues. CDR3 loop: CASWTPSSYEQYF. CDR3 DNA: TGTGCCAGCTGGACTCCCAGCTCCTACGAGCAGTACTTC.

Here the CDR3 reads CASSEEAASGGYNEQFF. The CDR3 nucleotides are TGTGCCAGCAGTGAAGAAGCAGCTAGCGGGGGTTACAATGAGCAGTTCTTC. This chain connects TRBV25-1 to TRBJ2-1; 10 bases are a match to TRBD2. The CDR3 is 17 residues long. V lost 2 bases and J lost 4; bases outside the gene matches: 8. Germline V lookup: CDR1 MGHDK, CDR2 SYGVNS.

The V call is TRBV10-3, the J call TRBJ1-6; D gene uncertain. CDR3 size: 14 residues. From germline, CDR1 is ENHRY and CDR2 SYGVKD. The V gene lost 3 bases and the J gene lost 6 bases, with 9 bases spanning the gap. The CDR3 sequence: CAISDAKTNSPLHF. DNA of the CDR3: TGTGCCATCAGTGATGCAAAGACTAATTCACCCCTCCACTTT.

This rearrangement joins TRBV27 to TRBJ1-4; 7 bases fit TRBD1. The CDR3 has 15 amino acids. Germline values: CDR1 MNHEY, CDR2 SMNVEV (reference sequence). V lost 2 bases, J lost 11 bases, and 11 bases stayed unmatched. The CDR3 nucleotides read TGTGCCAGCAGTTTAATCGGGACAGCCGAGGGTAAACTGTTTTTT. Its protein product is CASSLIGTAEGKLFF.

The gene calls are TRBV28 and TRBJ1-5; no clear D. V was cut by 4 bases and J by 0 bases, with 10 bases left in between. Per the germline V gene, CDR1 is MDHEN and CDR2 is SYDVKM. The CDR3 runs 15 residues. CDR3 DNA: TGTGCCAGCAGTTCCAGCCTCTATAGCAATCAGCCCCAGCATTTT. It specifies CASSSSLYSNQPQHF.

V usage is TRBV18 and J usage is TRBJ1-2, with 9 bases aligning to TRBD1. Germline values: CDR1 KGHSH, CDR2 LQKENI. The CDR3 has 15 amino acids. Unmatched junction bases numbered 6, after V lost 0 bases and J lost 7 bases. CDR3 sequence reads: CASSPPGQGQSGYTF. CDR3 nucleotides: TGTGCCAGCTCACCACCGGGACAGGGACAGAGTGGCTACACCTTC.

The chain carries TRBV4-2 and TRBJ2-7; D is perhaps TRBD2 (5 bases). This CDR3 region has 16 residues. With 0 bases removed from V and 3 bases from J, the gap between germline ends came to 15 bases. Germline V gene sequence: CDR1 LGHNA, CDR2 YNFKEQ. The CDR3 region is CASSQDQYIEGYEQYF. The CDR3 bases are TGTGCCAGCAGCCAAGATCAGTATATAGAGGGCTACGAGCAGTACTTC.

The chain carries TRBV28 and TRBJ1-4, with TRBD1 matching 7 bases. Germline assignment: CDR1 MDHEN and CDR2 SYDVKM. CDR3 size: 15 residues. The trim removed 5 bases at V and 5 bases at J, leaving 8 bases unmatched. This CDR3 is CASSVPGQQNEKLFF. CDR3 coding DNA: TGTGCCAGCAGTGTCCCGGGACAGCAAAATGAAAAACTGTTTTTT. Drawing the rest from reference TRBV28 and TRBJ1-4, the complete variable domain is DVKVTQSSRYLVKRTGEKVFLECVQDMDHENMFWYRQDPGLGLRLIYFSYDVKMKEKGDIPEGYSVSREKKERFSLILESASTNQTSMYLCASSVPGQQNEKLFFGSGTQLSVL.

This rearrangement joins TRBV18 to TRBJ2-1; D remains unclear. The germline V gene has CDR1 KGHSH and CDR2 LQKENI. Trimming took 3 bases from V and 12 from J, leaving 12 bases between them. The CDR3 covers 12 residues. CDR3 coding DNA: TGTGCCAGCTCACCCCGAGACGGTCCGCAGTTCTTC. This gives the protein CASSPRDGPQFF.